Shown below are 24 T cell receptor beta chains from a single sample sequenced in a study of shared clonotypes between healthy human individuals. Selected positively for CCR7 and CD45RO-negative, naive CD8 cells excluded terminally differentiated effector memory CD45RA+ cells. TCRdb keeps only in-frame clones here, not all; method: immunoSEQ multiplex PCR. In the table there are 2 million to 2.5 million clones, less than 95% of which are singletons. The sample was naive CD8+ T cells sorted from blood. All receptors come from a man aged 18 to 29 in good health.

The chain recombines TRBV7-3 with TRBJ2-5; D might be TRBD1 (6 bases). Germline CDR1 and CDR2: SGHTA and FQGTGA. The CDR3 sequence is 15 residues long. The V end lost 5 bases, the J end lost 2 bases, and 15 bases lay between the germline ends. The CDR3 here is CASSPTDSAQETQYF. In DNA form, the CDR3 reads TGTGCCAGCAGCCCGACGGACAGCGCTCAAGAGACCCAGTACTTC.

The chain uses TRBV5-1 and TRBJ2-1, with 7 nucleotides matching TRBD2. There are 15 residues in the CDR3. After removal of 4 bases from V and 6 bases from J, the junction contained 10 bases not matched to a gene. CDR1 and CDR2 from the germline V gene are SGHRS and YFSETQ. The CDR3 DNA follows: TGCGCCAGCAGCCCGTGGCTAGCGGTCAGCAATGAGCAGTTCTTC. This translates into CASSPWLAVSNEQFF.

The genes are TRBV5-6 and TRBJ2-4; possibly TRBD2 for D (6 bases). The CDR3 covers 13 residues. CDR1 SGHDT and CDR2 YYEEEE come from the germline V gene. Trimming shortened V by 3 bases and J by 10 bases, and 14 bases separated the two germline ends. The DNA for the CDR3 is TGTGCCAGCAGCTCTACCCCGGCGGGGATTCAGTACTTC. It codes for CASSSTPAGIQYF. Full variable domain (remainder filled in from reference TRBV5-6 and TRBJ2-4): DAGVTQSPTHLIKTRGQQVTLRCSPKSGHDTVSWYQQALGQGPQFIFQYYEEEERQRGNFPDRFSGHQFPNYSSELNVNALLLGDSALYLCASSSTPAGIQYFGAGTRLSVL.

The rearrangement joins TRBV4-1 to TRBJ1-1; D is possibly TRBD1 (5 bases). Trimming took 2 bases from V and 3 from J, leaving 13 bases between them. This CDR3 has 15 residues. The germline V gene encodes CDR1 MGHRA and CDR2 YSYEKL. The CDR3: CASSQIGGADTEAFF. CDR3 coding DNA: TGCGCCAGCAGCCAAATAGGAGGGGCGGACACTGAAGCTTTCTTT.

The chain couples TRBV27 to TRBJ2-7; 11 bases map to TRBD2. Germline CDR1 and CDR2: MNHEY and SMNVEV (reference sequence). The CDR3 is 14 residues long. Germline trimming cut 2 bases from V and 6 bases from J; bases unmatched to any gene: 3. This CDR3 reads CASSLALAGAEQYF. CDR3 in DNA: TGTGCCAGCAGTTTAGCACTAGCGGGAGCCGAGCAGTACTTC.

The rearrangement joins TRBV12-5 to TRBJ2-3, with 10 bases matching TRBD2. This CDR3 comprises 18 residues. With V trimmed by 5 bases and J by 2 bases, 13 bases remained unmatched. Germline V gene data show CDR1 as LGHNT and CDR2 as FRNRAP. The CDR3 here is CASGPRELAGEITDTQYF. The CDR3, as DNA: TGTGCTAGTGGTCCCCGGGAGCTAGCGGGAGAGATCACAGATACGCAGTATTTT.

V gene TRBV6-6 combines with J gene TRBJ1-4, with D tentatively TRBD1 (5 bases). With 5 bases removed from V and 3 bases from J, the gap between germline ends came to 16 bases. CDR3 length: 16 residues. Germline CDR1 is MNHNY and CDR2 is SVGAGI (reference sequence). The CDR3 loop reads CASSPTPLGPNEKLFF. CDR3 nucleotides: TGTGCCAGCAGTCCGACTCCATTGGGGCCTAATGAAAAACTGTTTTTT.

The CDR3 bases are TGTGCCAGTAGTCTTAGCGGGAGTCCCTACAATGAGCAGTTCTTC. Translating gives CASSLSGSPYNEQFF. The chain combines TRBV19 with TRBJ2-1; 9 nucleotides match TRBD2. The CDR3 spans 15 residues. The germline CDR1 and CDR2 sequences are LNHDA and SQIVND (reference sequence). Trimming cost V 5 bases and J 2 bases; bases outside gene matches: 4. Drawing the rest from reference TRBV19 and TRBJ2-1, the complete variable domain is DGGITQSPKYLFRKEGQNVTLSCEQNLNHDAMYWYRQDPGQGLRLIYYSQIVNDFQKGDIAEGYSVSREKKESFPLTVTSAQKNPTAFYLCASSLSGSPYNEQFFGPGTRLTVL.

About this clone: The junction shows a germline mismatch at one end, possibly a read error. The genes are TRBV7-7 and TRBJ2-7, with 7 bases aligning to TRBD2. This CDR3 comprises 13 residues. The germline gives CDR1 SSHAT, CDR2 FNYEAQ (reference sequence). As DNA, the CDR3 is TGTGCTAGCAGCCCCGGGTGGGGGGGAGAGCAGTACTTC. It is translated as CASSPGWGGEQYF.

The V call is TRBV11-2, the J call TRBJ1-2, with D perhaps TRBD1 (5 bases). This CDR3 comprises 16 residues. The V gene's germline CDR1 is SGHAT and CDR2 FQNNGV. V was trimmed by 1 base and J by 7 bases, leaving 19 bases between them. The CDR3 loop reads CASSLGGTTSISGYTF. For the CDR3, the DNA is TGTGCCAGCAGCTTAGGGGGGACCACTTCCATCAGTGGCTACACCTTC. Complete variable domain (other parts from reference TRBV11-2 and TRBJ1-2): EAGVAQSPRYKIIEKRQSVAFWCNPISGHATLYWYQQILGQGPKLLIQFQNNGVVDDSQLPKDRFSAERLKGVDSTLKIQPAKLEDSAVYLCASSLGGTTSISGYTFGSGTRLTVV.

The gene calls are TRBV20-1 and TRBJ1-2; D not certain. This CDR3 has 11 residues. Germline loops: CDR1 DFQATT, CDR2 SNEGSKA (reference sequence). Trimming shortened V by 7 bases and J by 4 bases, and 10 bases separated the two germline ends. The DNA of the CDR3 is TGCAGTGAATACGGGTCCTATGGCTACACCTTC. Translation gives CSEYGSYGYTF.

As DNA, the CDR3 is TGTGCCAGCAGCTTGGCTCAGGGGATGAACACTGAAGCTTTCTTT. It translates to CASSLAQGMNTEAFF. The rearrangement uses TRBV5-4 and TRBJ1-1; a weak D match, TRBD1 (6 bases). The CDR3 extends over 15 amino acids. Trimming shortened V by 0 bases and J by 0 bases, and 9 bases separated the two germline ends. The V gene's germline CDR1 is SGHNT and CDR2 YYREEE (reference sequence).

The chain uses TRBV4-3 and TRBJ2-2, with 7 nucleotides matching TRBD2. The CDR3 has 17 residues. Losses at the gene ends were 1 base for V and 3 bases for J; bases not matched to a gene: 8. CDR1 and CDR2 from the germline V gene are LGHNA and YSLEER. Here the CDR3 DNA reads TGCGCCAGCAGCCAAGGGCTGGCGGGAGTAGACACCGGGGAGCTGTTTTTT. Translated: CASSQGLAGVDTGELFF.

V usage is TRBV6-6 and J usage is TRBJ2-7; perhaps D is TRBD1 or TRBD2 (5 bases each). The CDR3 runs to 14 residues. V was shortened by 2 bases and J by 2 bases, with 10 bases between the two germline ends. Germline CDR1 reads MNHNY; CDR2 reads SVGAGI (reference sequence). In nucleotides, the CDR3 is TGTGCCAGCAGTTACCACGGGACCGCCTACGAGCAGTACTTC. It is translated as CASSYHGTAYEQYF.

The V gene is TRBV27, the J gene TRBJ2-7; a possible D gene is TRBD2 (5 bases). This CDR3 has 16 amino acids. Deletions cut 4 bases from V and 2 bases from J, with 18 bases between. Germline CDR1 reads MNHEY; CDR2 reads SMNVEV (reference sequence). The CDR3 is CASSSSDEGNAYEQYF. The CDR3 bases are TGTGCCAGCAGTTCGTCGGACGAGGGAAACGCCTACGAGCAGTACTTC.

The rearrangement uses TRBV4-3 and TRBJ2-1; D perhaps matches TRBD2 (6 bases). V gave up 0 bases and J gave up 5 bases, with 26 bases separating them. The CDR3 length is 20 residues. Per the germline V gene, CDR1 is LGHNA and CDR2 is YSLEER. CDR3 sequence: CASSQEALASVINGDNEQFF. Written as DNA, the CDR3 is TGCGCCAGCAGCCAAGAGGCTTTGGCTAGCGTAATTAATGGGGACAATGAGCAGTTCTTC.

The chain links TRBV6-7 to TRBJ2-4; D gene unclear. TRBV6-7 is placed among ORFs of uncertain function. The CDR3 is made up of 15 amino acids. V was cut by 7 bases and J by 2 bases, with 15 bases left in between. For the CDR3, the DNA is TGTGCCAGCACTCCTCGAGAGTTATCCAAAAACATTCAGTACTTC. Its protein product is CASTPRELSKNIQYF.

This clone was seen just once. The V and J genes are TRBV6-1 and TRBJ2-1; D is possibly TRBD1 or TRBD2 (5 bases each). The V end lost 4 bases, the J end lost 8 bases, and 21 bases lay between the germline ends. The length of the CDR3 is 16 residues. Germline values: CDR1 MNHNS, CDR2 SASEGT. The CDR3, as DNA: TGTGCCAGCAGTGTTCTCCGGGACCAACAAGACGATGAGCAGTTCTTC. Its protein is CASSVLRDQQDDEQFF.

The chain couples TRBV4-3 to TRBJ2-7; 7 positions agree with TRBD1. V gave up 0 bases and J gave up 4 bases; unmatched junction bases: 9. CDR3 length: 16 residues. Germline V gene sequence: CDR1 LGHNA, CDR2 YSLEER. CDR3: CASSQEETGLSYEQYF. The CDR3 DNA is TGCGCCAGCAGCCAAGAGGAGACAGGGTTAAGTTACGAGCAGTACTTC.

In the case of this clone: This sample also contains other DNA sequences that code for the same CDR3. This chain joins TRBV4-1 and TRBJ2-3; 8 bases align to TRBD2. The CDR3 covers 15 residues. CDR1 MGHRA and CDR2 YSYEKL come from the germline V gene. V gave up 1 base and J gave up 3 bases; unmatched junction bases: 3. CDR3 DNA sequence: TGCGCCAGCAGCCAAGCAGGCGGGGGGACAGATACGCAGTATTTT. As protein: CASSQAGGGTDTQYF.

Notes on this clone: One end of the junction varies from germline; a read error may be responsible. V gene TRBV27 combines with J gene TRBJ1-1; possible D gene TRBD1, 6 bases. Germline assignment: CDR1 MNHEY and CDR2 SMNVEV (reference sequence). The CDR3 sequence is 13 residues long. The CDR3 is CATSGWGQGEAFF. The CDR3 nucleotides read TGTGCCACCAGTGGTTGGGGGCAAGGTGAAGCTTTCTTT.

V usage is TRBV5-1 and J usage is TRBJ1-6, with D unresolved. V shed 4 bases and J shed 2 bases, with 16 bases lying between them. The CDR3 extends over 17 amino acids. From germline, CDR1 is SGHRS and CDR2 YFSETQ. In DNA form, the CDR3 reads TGCGCCAGCAGCCAAACCGCCCAAAGGGCCTATAATTCACCCCTCCACTTT. It yields the protein CASSQTAQRAYNSPLHF.

The chain has TRBV6-1 and TRBJ2-3; 8 bases line up with TRBD1. The V gene's germline CDR1 is MNHNS and CDR2 SASEGT. V lost 6 bases and J lost 5; bases outside the gene matches: 7. CDR3 length: 14 amino acids. The CDR3 region is CASSLGQGVDTQYF. CDR3 in DNA: TGTGCCAGCAGCCTCGGACAGGGCGTAGATACGCAGTATTTT.

The chain recombines TRBV10-3 with TRBJ2-3; D remains unclear. Looked up from germline, CDR1 is ENHRY and CDR2 is SYGVKD. The CDR3 loop spans 16 amino acids. Trimming took off 6 bases at V and 0 bases at J, with 16 bases between the two ends. As DNA, the CDR3 is TGTGCCATCAGCCGGGCTGCCCCTTCTAGCACAGATACGCAGTATTTT. Translation: CAISRAAPSSTDTQYF.